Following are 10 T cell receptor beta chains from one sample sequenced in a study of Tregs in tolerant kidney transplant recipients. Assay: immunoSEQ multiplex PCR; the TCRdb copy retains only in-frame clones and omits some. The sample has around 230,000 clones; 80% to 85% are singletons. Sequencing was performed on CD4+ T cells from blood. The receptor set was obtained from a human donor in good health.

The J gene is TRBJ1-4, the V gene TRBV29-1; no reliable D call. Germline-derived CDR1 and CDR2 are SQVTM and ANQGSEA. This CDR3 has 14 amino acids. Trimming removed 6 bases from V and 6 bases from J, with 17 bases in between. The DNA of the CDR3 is TGCAGCGTCCGAAGGCTAGGGAGGGATGAAAAACTGTTTTTT. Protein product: CSVRRLGRDEKLFF.

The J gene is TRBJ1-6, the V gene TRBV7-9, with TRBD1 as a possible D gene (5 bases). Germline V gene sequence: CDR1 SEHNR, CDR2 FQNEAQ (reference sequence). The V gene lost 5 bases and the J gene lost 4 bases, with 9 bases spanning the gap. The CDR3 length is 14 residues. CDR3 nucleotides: TGTGCCAGCAGCCCGACAGTTTATAATTCACCCCTCCACTTT. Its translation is CASSPTVYNSPLHF.

The CDR3 DNA reads TGTGCCAGCAGCTTTAGACAGGGTTGGGAGACCCAGTACTTC. This encodes CASSFRQGWETQYF. This chain connects TRBV7-6 to TRBJ2-5; TRBD1 aligns across 7 bases. Germline trimming cut 3 bases from V and 5 bases from J; bases unmatched to any gene: 6. CDR3 length equals 14 residues. Germline CDR1 and CDR2: SGHVS and FNYEAQ.

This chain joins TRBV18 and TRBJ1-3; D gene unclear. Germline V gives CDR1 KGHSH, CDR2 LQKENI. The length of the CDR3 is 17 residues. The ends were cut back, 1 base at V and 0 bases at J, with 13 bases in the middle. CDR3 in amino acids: CASSPRPDGSSGNTIYF. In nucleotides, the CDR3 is TGTGCCAGCTCACCACGCCCGGACGGGAGCTCTGGAAACACCATATATTTT.

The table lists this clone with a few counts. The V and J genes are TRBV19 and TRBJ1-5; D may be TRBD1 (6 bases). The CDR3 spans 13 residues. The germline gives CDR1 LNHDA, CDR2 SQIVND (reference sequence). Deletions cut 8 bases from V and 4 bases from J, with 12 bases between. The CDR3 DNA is TGTGCCAGTTGTTGGGGGCTGAATCAGCCCCAGCATTTT. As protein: CASCWGLNQPQHF.

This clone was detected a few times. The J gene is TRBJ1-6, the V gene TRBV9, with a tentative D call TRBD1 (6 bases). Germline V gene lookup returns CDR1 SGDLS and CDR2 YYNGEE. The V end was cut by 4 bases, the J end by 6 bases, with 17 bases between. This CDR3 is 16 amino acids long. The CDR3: CASSPQTGLGNSPLHF. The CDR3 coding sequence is TGTGCCAGCAGCCCTCAGACAGGATTGGGTAATTCACCCCTCCACTTT. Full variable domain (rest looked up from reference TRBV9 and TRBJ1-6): DSGVTQTPKHLITATGQRVTLRCSPRSGDLSVYWYQQSLDQGLQFLIQYYNGEERAKGNILERFSAQQFPDLHSELNLSSLELGDSALYFCASSPQTGLGNSPLHFGNGTRLTVT.

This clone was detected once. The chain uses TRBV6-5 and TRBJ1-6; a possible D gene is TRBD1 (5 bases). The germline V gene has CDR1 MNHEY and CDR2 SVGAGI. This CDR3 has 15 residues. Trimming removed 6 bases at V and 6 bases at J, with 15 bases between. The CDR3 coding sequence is TGTGCCAGCAGCAGGACGCGGGGGATTAATTCACCCCTCCACTTT. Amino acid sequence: CASSRTRGINSPLHF.

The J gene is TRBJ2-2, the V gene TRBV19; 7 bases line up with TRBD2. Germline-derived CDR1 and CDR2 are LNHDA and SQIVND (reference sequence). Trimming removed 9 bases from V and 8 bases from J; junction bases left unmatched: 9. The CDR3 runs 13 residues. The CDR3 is CASRTRHGGELFF. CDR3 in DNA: TGTGCCAGCCGGACTAGACACGGGGGGGAGCTGTTTTTT.

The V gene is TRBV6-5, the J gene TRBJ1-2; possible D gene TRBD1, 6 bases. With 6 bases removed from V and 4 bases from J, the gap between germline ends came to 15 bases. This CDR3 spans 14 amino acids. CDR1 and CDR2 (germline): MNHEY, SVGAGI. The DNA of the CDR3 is TGTGCCAGCAGCAGGGGAACAGCCTCCTATGGCTACACCTTC. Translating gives CASSRGTASYGYTF.

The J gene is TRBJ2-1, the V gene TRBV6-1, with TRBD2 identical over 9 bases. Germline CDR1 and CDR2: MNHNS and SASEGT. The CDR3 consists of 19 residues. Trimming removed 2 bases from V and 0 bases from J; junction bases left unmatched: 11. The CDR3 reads CASSEKALAGIYSYNEQFF. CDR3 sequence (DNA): TGTGCCAGCAGTGAAAAAGCGCTAGCGGGGATCTACTCCTACAATGAGCAGTTCTTC.